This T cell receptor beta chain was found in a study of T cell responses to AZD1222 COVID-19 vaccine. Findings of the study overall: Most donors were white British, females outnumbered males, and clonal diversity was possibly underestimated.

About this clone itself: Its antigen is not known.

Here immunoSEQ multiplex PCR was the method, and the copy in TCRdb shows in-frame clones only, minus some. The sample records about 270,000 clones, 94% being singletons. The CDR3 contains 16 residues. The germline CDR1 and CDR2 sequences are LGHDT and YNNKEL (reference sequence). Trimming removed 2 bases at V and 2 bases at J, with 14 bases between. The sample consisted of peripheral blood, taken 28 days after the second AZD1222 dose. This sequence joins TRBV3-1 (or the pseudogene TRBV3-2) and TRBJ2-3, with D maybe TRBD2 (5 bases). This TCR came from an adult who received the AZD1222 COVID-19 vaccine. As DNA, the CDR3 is TGTGCCAGCAGCCAACGGTCGGGGATCAACACAGATACGCAGTATTTT. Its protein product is CASSQRSGINTDTQYF.